These T cell receptor beta chains were read from a single sample in a study of blood T cell repertoires in COVID-19. The repertoire was sequenced with immunoSEQ multiplex PCR; TCRdb's copy has only in-frame clones and lacks some. This sample has about 88,000 clones; about two thirds occur once, and the top ten carry 20% to 25%. Sequenced sample: peripheral blood. These receptors all come from a woman in her fifties or sixties in a cohort sampled during active or convalescent COVID-19. Both conserved end residues are part of each CDR3. D genes are given only for firm matches. Expanded clones get a size class; other rows say once, few or many, or leave the size out.

j_call | v_call | clone_size | d_call | cdr3_nt | cdr3_aa
TRBJ2-2 | TRBV2 | - | - | TGTGCCAGCAGTCCGGACAGACATAACACCGGGGAGCTGTTTTTT | CASSPDRHNTGELFF
TRBJ1-2 | TRBV7-9 | - | TRBD1 | TGTGCCAGCAGTATTGACAGGGGTACTAACTATGGCTACACCTTC | CASSIDRGTNYGYTF
TRBJ2-1 | TRBV12-3/TRBV12-4 | - | - | TGTGCCAGCAGTTTGCGGCCAGGGGATGAGCAGTTCTTC | CASSLRPGDEQFF
TRBJ1-6 | TRBV9 | - | - | TGTGCCAGCAGCGAGGGGCAGACTAATTCACCCCTCCACTTT | CASSEGQTNSPLHF
TRBJ2-1 | TRBV7-9 | - | TRBD2 | TGTGCCAGCAGCTTAGGGGGAGGGAGAGCCTACAATGAGCAGTTCTTC | CASSLGGGRAYNEQFF
TRBJ2-7 | TRBV5-1 | - | TRBD1 | TGCGCCAGCAGCCGACAGACAGGGGGCATCGACGAGCAGTACTTC | CASSRQTGGIDEQYF
TRBJ1-4 | TRBV4-2 | - | TRBD1 | TGTGCCAGCAAGTTAGAGGGACAGCTTAATGAAAAACTGTTTTTT | CASKLEGQLNEKLFF
TRBJ1-1 | TRBV12-2 | once | - | TGTGCAAGTCGCTTAGCGCTGGACAGGGGCATGAACACTGAAGCTTTCTTT | CASRLALDRGMNTEAFF
TRBJ2-3 | TRBV5-8 | - | - | TGTGCCAGCACCCGCAGGGTTTCCGCATTAGCAGATACGCAGTATTTT | CASTRRVSALADTQYF
TRBJ1-2 | TRBV7-8 | - | - | TGTGCCAGCAGCCCCGGCGGACAGATAGTGAACTATGGCTACACCTTC | CASSPGGQIVNYGYTF
TRBJ1-5 | TRBV5-1 | few | - | TGCGCCAGCAGCTTCGGGGGAAACAATCAGCCCCAGCATTTT | CASSFGGNNQPQHF
TRBJ2-1 | TRBV19 | - | TRBD1 | TGTGCCAGTAGCCTAAGCCCAGGCAGGGGGAGTGAGCAGTTCTTC | CASSLSPGRGSEQFF
TRBJ2-2 | TRBV7-9 | - | TRBD2 | TGTGCCAGCAGCCAACAATTAACTAGCGGGGTCGCCGGGGAGCTGTTTTTT | CASSQQLTSGVAGELFF
TRBJ2-2 | TRBV10-2 | - | - | TGCGCCAGCAGTGAACAGGGATACACCGGGGAGCTGTTTTTT | CASSEQGYTGELFF
TRBJ2-7 | TRBV9 | - | TRBD1 | TGTGCCAGCAGCGTAGGGGGGCAGGGGGCTTACGAGCAGTACTTC | CASSVGGQGAYEQYF
TRBJ2-7 | TRBV6-5 | - | TRBD2 | TGTGCCAGCACCTTGGACCGGGGGGGCTACGAGCAGTACTTC | CASTLDRGGYEQYF
TRBJ1-5 | TRBV5-5 | - | TRBD1 | TGTGCCAGCAGCTTGGCCGGGGACAGTAGCAATCAGCCCCAGCATTTT | CASSLAGDSSNQPQHF
TRBJ2-3 | TRBV10-2 | once | - | TGCGCCAGCAGTGAGTCAAAGGGGTCAGATACGCAGTATTTT | CASSESKGSDTQYF
TRBJ2-2 | TRBV4-3 | - | - | TGCGCCAGCAGCCACCACCCCCGGTCTTACGGGACCGGGGAGCTGTTTTTT | CASSHHPRSYGTGELFF
TRBJ2-1 | TRBV4-3 | - | TRBD1 | TGCGCCAGCAGCCCGGACAGGGGCTCCTACAATGAGCAGTTCTTC | CASSPDRGSYNEQFF
TRBJ1-1 | TRBV6-6 | many | - | TGTGCCAGCAGGACAATGAACACTGAAGCTTTCTTT | CASRTMNTEAFF
TRBJ2-7 | TRBV10-3 | - | - | TGTGCCATCAGTGGAGGGACAAGTTCGGCACAGTACTTC | CAISGGTSSAQYF
TRBJ2-3 | TRBV24-1 | - | - | TGTGCCACCAGTGACCGGACAAGCTTAGATACGCAGTATTTT | CATSDRTSLDTQYF
TRBJ2-5 | TRBV5-6 | - | TRBD1 | TGTGCCAGCAGCTTCCGGGCCAACAGGGGGGAGACCCAGTACTTC | CASSFRANRGETQYF
TRBJ1-2 | TRBV7-2 | - | - | TGTGCCAGCAGCTTAGCGAGGCGTACATTTACTGGCTACACCTTC | CASSLARRTFTGYTF
TRBJ2-7 | TRBV5-1 | few | TRBD2 | TGCGCCAGCAGCTTGGTTAGGCCGGGACTAGCGGGGGTCGAGCAGTACTTC | CASSLVRPGLAGVEQYF